These 17 T cell receptor beta chains were sequenced from one sample in a study of T-cell reconstitution after alpha-beta-depleted transplantation in children. Unique molecular identifiers were incorporated when the TCRbeta library was constructed. Using its own MiXCR run on the PCR reads, TCRdb lists one record per CDR3 protein. The sample yields 240,000 or so distinct CDR3 sequences, roughly 8% seen once. Source: PBMCs, mostly from graft donor cells, taken 180 days after TCRalphabeta/CD19-depleted stem cell transplant. These receptors originate from a male patient younger than 18 who had a stem cell transplant for acute lymphoblastic leukemia, so the T cells may come from the graft donor.

The table lists this clonotype with many counts. The V call is TRBV27, the J call TRBJ2-1; D not certain. Per germline, CDR1 MNHEY and CDR2 SMNVEV (reference sequence). Trimming left V 10 bases short and J 1 base short, with 11 bases between. This CDR3 has 13 residues. The CDR3 protein is CATKKESYNEQFF. The CDR3 coding sequence is TGTGCCACCAAAAAGGAATCCTACAATGAGCAGTTCTTC.

Ten or more counts support this clonotype. V is TRBV27 and J is TRBJ1-5; no firm D call. Germline CDR1 reads MNHEY; CDR2 reads SMNVEV (reference sequence). Trimming stripped 4 bases from V and 1 base from J, with 5 bases between. CDR3 size: 13 residues. CDR3 residues: CASSSSSNQPQHF. The CDR3, as DNA: TGTGCCAGCAGTTCGAGCAGCAATCAGCCCCAGCATTTT.

In this sample, this clonotype turned up many times. The chain has TRBV4-3 and TRBJ2-6, with D uncertain. Germline CDR1 and CDR2: LGHNA and YSLEER. This CDR3 is 16 amino acids long. Deletions cut 0 bases from V and 0 bases from J, with 6 bases between. DNA for the CDR3: TGCGCCAGCAGCCAAGATGAGCACTCTGGGGCCAACGTCCTGACTTTC. This sequence encodes CASSQDEHSGANVLTF.

The chain employs TRBV4-1 and TRBJ1-3; no clear D gene. With 1 base removed from V and 0 bases from J, the gap between germline ends came to 10 bases. The CDR3 consists of 16 residues. Per germline, CDR1 MGHRA and CDR2 YSYEKL. The CDR3 DNA follows: TGCGCCAGCAGCCAAGCCACGGGTTTCTCTGGAAACACCATATATTTT. This translates into CASSQATGFSGNTIYF.

This clonotype was recorded at least ten times. The chain recombines TRBV25-1 with TRBJ2-3; TRBD2 matches 11 bases. This CDR3 comprises 21 residues. Unmatched junction bases numbered 19, after V lost 3 bases and J lost 2 bases. Germline-derived CDR1 and CDR2 are MGHDK and SYGVNS. The CDR3 DNA follows: TGTGCCAGCAGTGAGCAGAGTTCTAGCGGGAGGCCCGGGTACTTCACAGATACGCAGTATTTT. Amino acid sequence: CASSEQSSSGRPGYFTDTQYF.

This clonotype was counted at least ten times. V is TRBV9 and J is TRBJ2-7; D remains ambiguous. Germline CDR1 and CDR2: SGDLS and YYNGEE. This CDR3 has 17 residues. Trimming cost V 0 bases and J 6 bases, with 22 bases left between them. The CDR3 loop reads CASSVGSRSGSMGEQYF. CDR3 nucleotide sequence: TGTGCCAGCAGCGTAGGGTCCAGGTCTGGGTCTATGGGCGAGCAGTACTTC.

In this sample, this clonotype turned up many times. The chain uses TRBV6-5 and TRBJ1-2, with 7 bases fitting TRBD1. This CDR3 is 16 amino acids long. CDR1 and CDR2 from the germline V gene are MNHEY and SVGAGI. J gave up 6 bases and V 7 bases, and 17 bases lay outside the gene matches. DNA of the CDR3: TGTGCCAGCAAGAAAACCGGGACAGAGAGGATCCATGGCTACACCTTC. Protein sequence: CASKKTGTERIHGYTF.

This clonotype was observed a few times. The chain joins TRBV11-2 to TRBJ2-3; D tentatively fits TRBD1 or TRBD2 (6 bases each). V lost 5 bases and J 4 bases, leaving 13 bases between the germline ends. CDR1 SGHAT and CDR2 FQNNGV come from the germline V gene. The CDR3 extends over 14 amino acids. CDR3 DNA: TGTGCCAGCAGCGGGGGGCCTTGGGCAGATACGCAGTATTTT. Translating it yields CASSGGPWADTQYF.

The sample holds a few counts of this clonotype. V usage is TRBV10-2 and J usage is TRBJ2-3; 8 positions agree with TRBD2. This CDR3 has 19 residues. With V trimmed by 6 bases and J by 1 base, 18 bases remained unmatched. Per germline, CDR1 WSHSY and CDR2 SAAADI. CDR3 loop: CASRRVDGGASYGTDTQYF. The CDR3, as DNA: TGCGCCAGCAGACGGGTTGACGGGGGGGCTAGTTACGGCACAGATACGCAGTATTTT.

This clonotype was seen many times. The rearrangement uses TRBV18 and TRBJ2-3; 9 nucleotides match TRBD1. The CDR3 runs to 17 residues. Per germline, CDR1 KGHSH and CDR2 LQKENI. V trimming: 4 bases; J trimming: 1 base; junction bases outside the gene matches: 9. CDR3 nucleotide sequence: TGTGCCAGCTCACGAAGGAGGACAGGGGAGCGCACAGATACGCAGTATTTT. This codes for CASSRRRTGERTDTQYF.

This clonotype was found many times. The chain combines TRBV7-9 with TRBJ2-5, with 10 bases that match TRBD1. V gave up 5 bases and J gave up 5 bases; unmatched junction bases: 8. Germline CDR1 reads SEHNR; CDR2 reads FQNEAQ (reference sequence). This CDR3 has 15 amino acids. CDR3 DNA: TGTGCCAGCAGCCCCAGGGACAGGGGTTACGAGACCCAGTACTTC. Its translation: CASSPRDRGYETQYF.

This clonotype was counted many times. V usage is TRBV7-9 and J usage is TRBJ2-7; D is ambiguous. The CDR3 loop spans 13 amino acids. Germline V lookup: CDR1 SEHNR, CDR2 FQNEAQ (reference sequence). The V end was cut by 2 bases, the J end by 3 bases, with 8 bases between. The CDR3 spells CASSLRGDYEQYF. The CDR3 coding sequence is TGTGCCAGCAGCTTACGTGGGGACTACGAGCAGTACTTC. Complete variable domain (other parts from reference TRBV7-9 and TRBJ2-7): DTGVSQNPRHKITKRGQNVTFRCDPISEHNRLYWYRQTLGQGPEFLTYFQNEAQLEKSRLLSDRFSAERPKGSFSTLEIQRTEQGDSAMYLCASSLRGDYEQYFGPGTRLTVT.

This clonotype was observed many times. The chain joins TRBV7-9 to TRBJ2-5; possibly TRBD1 for D (5 bases). This CDR3 region has 13 residues. The V gene's germline CDR1 is SEHNR and CDR2 FQNEAQ (reference sequence). V was clipped by 4 bases and J by 4 bases, with 10 bases between them. For the CDR3, the DNA is TGTGCCAGCAGCTCGCAGGGTAGAGAGACCCAGTACTTC. It yields the protein CASSSQGRETQYF.

This clonotype was counted ten times or more. This chain links TRBV7-2 with TRBJ2-1, with TRBD2 matching over 8 bases. CDR3 length: 15 residues. Germline lookup yields CDR1 SGHTA and CDR2 FQGNSA. After removal of 3 bases from V and 4 bases from J, the junction contained 5 bases not matched to a gene. CDR3 DNA sequence: TGTGCCAGCAGCTTTGGCGGGGGGTTTTACAATGAGCAGTTCTTC. Translated, it gives CASSFGGGFYNEQFF.

The gene calls are TRBV2 and TRBJ2-2; D is unclear. The CDR3 has 18 residues. The V gene's germline CDR1 is SNHLY and CDR2 FYNNEI. The CDR3 DNA reads as TGTACCATCAGTTCGCGCCCAATGACGGTAGCCTACACCGGGGAGCTGTTTTTT. This translates into CTISSRPMTVAYTGELFF.

Only a few counts were recorded for this clonotype. The chain recombines TRBV4-1 with TRBJ2-1, with TRBD1 matching 10 bases. Losses at the gene ends were 4 bases for V and 4 bases for J; bases not matched to a gene: 10. This CDR3 region has 17 residues. The germline CDR1 and CDR2 sequences are MGHRA and YSYEKL. As DNA, the CDR3 is TGCGCCAGCAGCCTCCATTACGGGACAGGGGATTACAATGAGCAGTTCTTC. Translating it yields CASSLHYGTGDYNEQFF.

This clonotype was observed a few times. V gene TRBV4-2 combines with J gene TRBJ2-5; TRBD2 matches at 8 bases. The CDR3 runs 15 residues. Germline CDR1 and CDR2: LGHNA and YNFKEQ. V shed 1 base and J 4 bases; nucleotides not matched to a gene: 5. CDR3 protein: CASSQGQAGGETQYF. DNA of the CDR3: TGTGCCAGCAGCCAAGGCCAGGCGGGGGGAGAGACCCAGTACTTC.